A selection of T cell receptor beta chains follows, all from one sample in a study of T cell responses to AZD1222 COVID-19 vaccine. Method: immunoSEQ multiplex PCR; TCRdb's copy keeps in-frame clones and lacks some. The profile shows 150,000 to 200,000 clones, under 95% of them singletons. Source: peripheral blood, taken 28 days after the second AZD1222 dose. The receptors here all came from an adult who received the AZD1222 COVID-19 vaccine. Each CDR3 is given with its conserved first and last residue. D genes are given only for firm matches. Clone sizes are given selectively: once, few, many, or a class where the clone is expanded.

>TRBV30|TRBD1|.|TRBJ1-6
CAWGDRAHSPLHF
TGTGCCTGGGGAGACAGGGCCCATTCACCCCTCCACTTT
>TRBV6-2/TRBV6-3|.|.|TRBJ1-1
CASSYHGRGNTEAFF
TGTGCCAGCAGTTATCACGGACGGGGAAACACTGAAGCTTTCTTT
>TRBV19|.|.|TRBJ2-1
CASTDLGEHFF
TGTGCCAGTACCGACTTGGGTGAGCATTTCTTC
>TRBV19|TRBD1|.|TRBJ1-1
CATSRGQGTEAFF
TGTGCCACCTCCAGGGGGCAAGGCACTGAAGCTTTCTTT
>TRBV12-3/TRBV12-4|.|once|TRBJ2-2
CASSRPGTGELFF
TGTGCCAGCAGTCGACCAGGAACCGGGGAGCTGTTTTTT
>TRBV18|TRBD2|.|TRBJ2-1
CATQSGRTNEQFF
TGTGCCACCCAATCCGGGAGGACTAATGAGCAGTTCTTC
>TRBV5-6|.|.|TRBJ2-7
CASRRSSYEQYF
TGTGCCAGCAGAAGGAGCTCCTACGAGCAGTACTTC
>TRBV7-9|.|.|TRBJ1-3
CASSSMASALGNTIYF
TGTGCCAGCAGCTCAATGGCGTCAGCGCTAGGAAACACCATATATTTT
>TRBV7-9|.|.|TRBJ2-5
CASSHLGETQYF
TGTGCCAGCAGCCACTTGGGAGAGACCCAGTACTTC
>TRBV5-1|TRBD2|.|TRBJ2-7
CASSLAGRVYEQYF
TGCGCCAGCAGCTTAGCGGGACGAGTCTACGAGCAGTACTTC
>TRBV9|.|.|TRBJ1-2
CASSVGYLQNYGYTF
TGTGCCAGCAGCGTAGGATACCTACAAAACTATGGCTACACCTTC
>TRBV5-1|TRBD1|.|TRBJ2-1
CASSLGDRGNEQFF
TGCGCCAGCAGCTTGGGGGACAGGGGGAATGAGCAGTTCTTC
>TRBV6-1|.|.|TRBJ1-1
CASSEPAGYTEAFF
TGTGCCAGCAGTGAACCGGCAGGGTACACTGAAGCTTTCTTT
>TRBV5-6|TRBD1|.|TRBJ1-2
CASSNLDRGRIGYTF
TGTGCCAGCAGCAACCTCGACAGGGGGCGCATTGGCTACACCTTC
>TRBV21-1|.|once|TRBJ1-2
CASSIPKQVYTF
TGTGCCAGCAGCATCCCAAAGCAGGTCTACACCTTC
>TRBV30|.|.|TRBJ1-2
CAWTWGAQGYTF
TGTGCCTGGACCTGGGGGGCGCAAGGCTACACCTTC
>TRBV28|TRBD2|.|TRBJ2-4
CASSRPGGKNIQYF
TGTGCCAGCAGTCGGCCGGGGGGCAAAAACATTCAGTACTTC
>TRBV4-1|.|.|TRBJ2-1
CASSPWSGGGKSYNEQFF
TGCGCCAGCAGCCCCTGGAGCGGAGGGGGCAAGTCCTACAATGAGCAGTTCTTC
>TRBV6-2/TRBV6-3|.|.|TRBJ2-1
CASSPGTNYNEQFF
TGTGCCAGCAGTCCCGGGACAAACTACAATGAGCAGTTCTTC
>TRBV11-2|.|.|TRBJ1-1
CASSLGRGRGSTEAFF
TGTGCCAGCAGCTTAGGCCGGGGGCGCGGGTCCACTGAAGCTTTCTTT
>TRBV24-1|.|.|TRBJ2-3
CATSVFDTQYF
TGTGCCACCAGTGTTTTTGATACGCAGTATTTT
>TRBV11-2|.|.|TRBJ2-1
CASTLKEGGRDNEQFF
TGTGCCAGCACCCTAAAGGAGGGGGGGAGAGACAATGAGCAGTTCTTC
>TRBV28|.|.|TRBJ2-1
CASSATTSMGANEQFF
TGTGCCAGCAGTGCGACGACAAGCATGGGGGCAAATGAGCAGTTCTTC
>TRBV11-2|TRBD1|.|TRBJ2-1
CASSLAGTGFYNEQFF
TGTGCCAGCAGCTTAGCCGGGACAGGGTTCTACAATGAGCAGTTCTTC
>TRBV6-6|.|.|TRBJ1-2
CASSSAGVSARYGYTF
TGTGCCAGCAGCTCGGCAGGGGTCTCGGCCCGCTATGGCTACACCTTC
>TRBV4-1|TRBD2|.|TRBJ2-1
CASSPAGTSGRPFF
TGCGCCAGCAGCCCGGCCGGGACTAGCGGGAGACCGTTCTTC
>TRBV28|.|.|TRBJ1-1
CASSLGQVPRNTEAFF
TGTGCCAGCAGCCTCGGGCAGGTACCTAGGAACACTGAAGCTTTCTTT
>TRBV7-9|.|.|TRBJ2-2
CASSLARGPNTGELFF
TGTGCCAGCAGCTTAGCAAGGGGTCCGAACACCGGGGAGCTGTTTTTT
>TRBV3-1/TRBV3-2|TRBD2|.|TRBJ2-1
CASSQAGLGNNEQFF
TGTGCCAGCAGCCAAGCGGGACTAGGCAACAATGAGCAGTTCTTC
>TRBV19|TRBD1|.|TRBJ2-1
CASSAGTGSYNEQFF
TGTGCCAGTAGTGCCGGGACAGGCTCCTACAATGAGCAGTTCTTC
>TRBV23-1|.|.|TRBJ2-2
CASSHPVEWTGELFF
TGCGCCAGCAGTCACCCCGTTGAGTGGACCGGGGAGCTGTTTTTT